These T cell receptor beta chains were read from a single sample in a study of PD-L1 blockade in urothelial cancer. Sequencing was performed with immunoSEQ multiplex PCR; in TCRdb, only in-frame clones are kept and a portion is missing. Of 35,000 to 55,000 clones listed, roughly 86% are singletons. Source: PBMCs, taken around atezolizumab (anti-PD-L1) treatment. The receptors were sampled from a man between 70 and 80 years old with urothelial cancer. Both conserved end residues are part of each CDR3. D genes are given only for firm matches. Not all rows give a size; the values are once, few, many and, for expanded clones, a class.

clone_size: once
d_call: TRBD1
v_call: TRBV4-1
j_call: TRBJ2-3
cdr3_aa: CARGARDRSTDTQYF
cdr3_nt: TGCGCCAGAGGGGCAAGGGACAGATCCACAGATACGCAGTATTTT

clone_size: NA
d_call: TRBD1
v_call: TRBV2
j_call: TRBJ1-1
cdr3_aa: CAIDRGETEAFF
cdr3_nt: TGTGCCATAGACAGGGGAGAAACTGAAGCTTTCTTT

clone_size: once
d_call: NA
v_call: TRBV18
j_call: TRBJ2-7
cdr3_aa: CASSPPRESYEQYF
cdr3_nt: TGTGCCAGCTCACCCCCGAGGGAGTCCTACGAGCAGTACTTC

clone_size: NA
d_call: TRBD2
v_call: TRBV10-3
j_call: TRBJ2-4
cdr3_aa: CAIGDGRDWNIQYF
cdr3_nt: TGTGCCATCGGGGACGGGAGGGATTGGAACATTCAGTACTTC

clone_size: few
d_call: NA
v_call: TRBV19
j_call: TRBJ2-5
cdr3_aa: CASSSVGLHRKETQYF
cdr3_nt: TGTGCCAGTAGTAGCGTGGGACTCCATCGCAAAGAGACCCAGTACTTC

clone_size: once
d_call: TRBD2
v_call: TRBV30
j_call: TRBJ2-7
cdr3_aa: CALGTSGYEQYF
cdr3_nt: TGTGCCCTCGGGACTAGTGGTTACGAGCAGTACTTC

clone_size: NA
d_call: NA
v_call: TRBV7-2
j_call: TRBJ1-2
cdr3_aa: CASSLPPDYGYTF
cdr3_nt: TGTGCCAGCAGCTTACCGCCAGACTATGGCTACACCTTC

clone_size: NA
d_call: NA
v_call: TRBV10-3
j_call: TRBJ2-7
cdr3_aa: CAISESARENEQYF
cdr3_nt: TGTGCCATCAGTGAGTCGGCCAGGGAAAACGAGCAGTACTTC

clone_size: NA
d_call: NA
v_call: TRBV4-3
j_call: TRBJ2-7
cdr3_aa: CASSQDFQLYEQYF
cdr3_nt: TGCGCCAGCAGCCAAGATTTCCAACTCTACGAGCAGTACTTC

clone_size: NA
d_call: NA
v_call: TRBV6-1
j_call: TRBJ2-7
cdr3_aa: CASRSMRWVFDEQYF
cdr3_nt: TGTGCCAGCAGGAGCATGAGGTGGGTTTTTGACGAGCAGTACTTC

clone_size: NA
d_call: TRBD2
v_call: TRBV2
j_call: TRBJ2-3
cdr3_aa: CASSEARETDTQYF
cdr3_nt: TGTGCCAGCAGTGAAGCGCGGGAGACAGATACGCAGTATTTT

clone_size: NA
d_call: TRBD2
v_call: TRBV4-3
j_call: TRBJ2-5
cdr3_aa: CASSQDWGSGRAGETQYF
cdr3_nt: TGCGCCAGCAGCCAAGATTGGGGTAGCGGGAGGGCCGGAGAGACCCAGTACTTC

clone_size: NA
d_call: TRBD1
v_call: TRBV28
j_call: TRBJ2-1
cdr3_aa: CASSSPGQGRGEQFF
cdr3_nt: TGTGCCAGCAGTTCCCCCGGACAGGGGAGGGGTGAGCAGTTCTTC

clone_size: NA
d_call: NA
v_call: TRBV5-1
j_call: TRBJ2-5
cdr3_aa: CASSYDNFETQYF
cdr3_nt: TGCGCCAGCAGCTATGACAACTTTGAGACCCAGTACTTC

clone_size: NA
d_call: TRBD2
v_call: TRBV5-8
j_call: TRBJ2-3
cdr3_aa: CASSPGLAGGIKGTDTQYF
cdr3_nt: TGTGCCAGCAGCCCCGGACTAGCGGGAGGGATAAAAGGAACAGATACGCAGTATTTT

clone_size: few
d_call: NA
v_call: TRBV9
j_call: TRBJ2-7
cdr3_aa: CASSPRLSPYEQYF
cdr3_nt: TGTGCCAGCAGCCCCCGACTGTCCCCCTACGAGCAGTACTTC

clone_size: NA
d_call: NA
v_call: TRBV5-1
j_call: TRBJ2-7
cdr3_aa: CASSFSGTNYEQYF
cdr3_nt: TGCGCCAGCAGCTTCTCCGGGACAAACTACGAGCAGTACTTC

clone_size: NA
d_call: NA
v_call: TRBV5-4
j_call: TRBJ2-5
cdr3_aa: CASSLEGGIETQYF
cdr3_nt: TGTGCCAGCAGCTTGGAGGGCGGGATAGAGACCCAGTACTTC

clone_size: NA
d_call: TRBD2
v_call: TRBV5-3
j_call: TRBJ2-7
cdr3_aa: CARSPGLAGAPSTYEQYF
cdr3_nt: TGTGCCAGAAGCCCGGGACTAGCGGGAGCCCCGTCTACCTACGAGCAGTACTTC

clone_size: NA
d_call: NA
v_call: TRBV4-2
j_call: TRBJ2-7
cdr3_aa: CASSQASYEQYF
cdr3_nt: TGTGCCAGCAGCCAAGCTTCCTACGAGCAGTACTTC

clone_size: NA
d_call: NA
v_call: TRBV27
j_call: TRBJ1-5
cdr3_aa: CASSILYSNQPQHF
cdr3_nt: TGTGCCAGCAGTATTCTCTATAGCAATCAGCCCCAGCATTTT

clone_size: few
d_call: NA
v_call: TRBV10-1
j_call: TRBJ2-2
cdr3_aa: CASSTQGIGELFF
cdr3_nt: TGCGCCAGCAGTACACAGGGCATCGGGGAGCTGTTTTTT

clone_size: few
d_call: TRBD2
v_call: TRBV6-1
j_call: TRBJ2-1
cdr3_aa: CASRTGGYNEQFF
cdr3_nt: TGTGCCAGCCGAACGGGGGGATACAATGAGCAGTTCTTC

clone_size: NA
d_call: TRBD2
v_call: TRBV7-2
j_call: TRBJ2-7
cdr3_aa: CASSPSSGSGYEQYF
cdr3_nt: TGTGCCAGCAGCCCATCTAGCGGGAGCGGGTACGAGCAGTACTTC

clone_size: NA
d_call: NA
v_call: TRBV4-1
j_call: TRBJ1-1
cdr3_aa: CASSQEVREDTEAFF
cdr3_nt: TGCGCCAGCAGCCAAGAGGTGAGGGAAGACACTGAAGCTTTCTTT

clone_size: NA
d_call: TRBD1
v_call: TRBV5-4
j_call: TRBJ2-7
cdr3_aa: CASSQAGTGYEQYF
cdr3_nt: TGTGCCAGCAGCCAGGCAGGGACAGGGTACGAGCAGTACTTC

clone_size: NA
d_call: TRBD2
v_call: TRBV27
j_call: TRBJ2-5
cdr3_aa: CASSWKPGLAARETQYF
cdr3_nt: TGTGCCAGCAGTTGGAAACCGGGACTAGCGGCCCGGGAGACCCAGTACTTC

clone_size: NA
d_call: TRBD2
v_call: TRBV4-2
j_call: TRBJ2-1
cdr3_aa: CASSQGLAGGQRNEQFF
cdr3_nt: TGTGCCAGCAGCCAAGGACTAGCGGGAGGACAACGCAATGAGCAGTTCTTC

clone_size: NA
d_call: TRBD2
v_call: TRBV7-3
j_call: TRBJ2-1
cdr3_aa: CASTLGGGAGNEQFF
cdr3_nt: TGTGCCAGCACCCTCGGGGGGGGAGCTGGGAATGAGCAGTTCTTC

clone_size: NA
d_call: TRBD2
v_call: TRBV27
j_call: TRBJ2-1
cdr3_aa: CASSFLRGSEQFF
cdr3_nt: TGTGCCAGCAGTTTCCTCCGCGGGAGCGAGCAGTTCTTC

clone_size: NA
d_call: NA
v_call: TRBV29-1
j_call: TRBJ2-5
cdr3_aa: CSVPRESRQETQYF
cdr3_nt: TGCAGCGTTCCCCGAGAGAGCCGGCAAGAGACCCAGTACTTC

clone_size: NA
d_call: NA
v_call: TRBV7-2
j_call: TRBJ2-3
cdr3_aa: CASSLTRSGPRRRTDTQYF
cdr3_nt: TGTGCCAGCAGCCTTACTCGCAGCGGGCCCCGGCGGCGCACAGATACGCAGTATTTT

clone_size: NA
d_call: TRBD1
v_call: TRBV27
j_call: TRBJ1-5
cdr3_aa: CASSLTGGRNQPQHF
cdr3_nt: TGTGCCAGCAGCCTAACAGGGGGCCGGAATCAGCCCCAGCATTTT

clone_size: NA
d_call: NA
v_call: TRBV7-6
j_call: TRBJ2-2
cdr3_aa: CASSFVGARLSGELFF
cdr3_nt: TGTGCCAGCAGCTTCGTAGGAGCAAGATTGTCCGGGGAGCTGTTTTTT

clone_size: medium-sized
d_call: NA
v_call: TRBV28
j_call: TRBJ1-5
cdr3_aa: CASSLRTDNQPQHF
cdr3_nt: TGTGCCAGCAGTTTAAGGACAGATAATCAGCCCCAGCATTTT

clone_size: NA
d_call: NA
v_call: TRBV7-7
j_call: TRBJ2-2
cdr3_aa: CASSLGAATGELFF
cdr3_nt: TGTGCTAGCAGCTTAGGGGCAGCCACCGGGGAGCTGTTTTTT

clone_size: few
d_call: NA
v_call: TRBV5-1
j_call: TRBJ1-1
cdr3_aa: CASSLVQGQHTEAFF
cdr3_nt: TGCGCCAGCAGCTTGGTCCAGGGTCAGCACACTGAAGCTTTCTTT

clone_size: NA
d_call: NA
v_call: TRBV27
j_call: TRBJ1-4
cdr3_aa: CASSVSPGEANEKLFF
cdr3_nt: TGTGCCAGCAGTGTGTCCCCGGGAGAGGCTAATGAAAAACTGTTTTTT

clone_size: NA
d_call: NA
v_call: TRBV25-1
j_call: TRBJ1-2
cdr3_aa: CASSESLPQGYGYTF
cdr3_nt: TGTGCCAGCAGTGAATCCCTACCCCAGGGGTATGGCTACACCTTC

clone_size: few
d_call: TRBD1
v_call: TRBV7-9
j_call: TRBJ1-1
cdr3_aa: CASSRRGSRSFSEAFF
cdr3_nt: TGTGCCAGCAGCCGCAGGGGGAGCCGGTCTTTTTCTGAAGCTTTCTTT

clone_size: NA
d_call: NA
v_call: TRBV4-3
j_call: TRBJ2-3
cdr3_aa: CASSSQTDTQYF
cdr3_nt: TGCGCCAGCAGCAGTCAGACAGATACGCAGTATTTT